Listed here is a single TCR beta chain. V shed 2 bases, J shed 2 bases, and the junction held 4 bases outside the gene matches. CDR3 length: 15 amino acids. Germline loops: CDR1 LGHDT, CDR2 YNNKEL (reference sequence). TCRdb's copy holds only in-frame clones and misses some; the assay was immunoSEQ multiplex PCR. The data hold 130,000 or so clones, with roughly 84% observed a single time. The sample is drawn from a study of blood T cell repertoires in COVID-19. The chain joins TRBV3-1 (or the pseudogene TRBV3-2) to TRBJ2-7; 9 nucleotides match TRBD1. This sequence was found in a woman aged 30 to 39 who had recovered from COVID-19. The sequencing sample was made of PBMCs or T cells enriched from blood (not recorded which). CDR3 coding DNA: TGTGCCAGCAGCCAACCGGGACAGGGTACCTACGAGCAGTACTTC. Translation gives CASSQPGQGTYEQYF.